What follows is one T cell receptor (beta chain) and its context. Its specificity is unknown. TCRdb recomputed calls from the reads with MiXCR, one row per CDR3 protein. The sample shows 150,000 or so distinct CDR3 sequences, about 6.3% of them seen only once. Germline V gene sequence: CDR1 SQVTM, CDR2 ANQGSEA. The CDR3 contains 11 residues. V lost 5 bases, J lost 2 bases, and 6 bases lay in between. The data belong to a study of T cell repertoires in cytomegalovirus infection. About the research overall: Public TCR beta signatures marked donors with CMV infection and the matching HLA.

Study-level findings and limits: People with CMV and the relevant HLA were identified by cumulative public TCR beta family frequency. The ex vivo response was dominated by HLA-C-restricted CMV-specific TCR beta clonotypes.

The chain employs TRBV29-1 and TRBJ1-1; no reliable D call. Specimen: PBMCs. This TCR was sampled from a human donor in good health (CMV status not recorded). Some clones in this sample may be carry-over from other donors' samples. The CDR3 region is CSVRVNTEAFF. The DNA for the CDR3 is TGCAGCGTTCGGGTTAACACTGAAGCTTTCTTT.